The present T cell receptor beta chain was sequenced within a study of T cells in Graves' hyperthyroidism and ophthalmopathy. Regarding the study as a whole: Most clonotypes expanded in thyroid above 0.001 were likewise present in blood.

Template material for amplifying TCR beta CDR3 regions consisted of RNA transcripts. First-round RT-PCR targeting the TCR CDR3 was performed with the HTBI primer set. TCRdb re-analysed the multiplex PCR reads in MiXCR, keeping a single row per CDR3 protein. The sample includes about 560,000 distinct CDR3 sequences, about 15% of them seen just once. Researchers defined stable Graves' hyperthyroidism as no ophthalmopathy progression within 18 months. This clonotype showed up many times. Its antigen is undetermined. This CDR3 region has 17 residues. V lost 3 bases, J lost 2 bases, and 23 bases lay in between. Per germline, CDR1 DFQATT and CDR2 SNEGSKA (reference sequence).

The sequenced sample was blood. The rearrangement uses TRBV20-1 and TRBJ2-7, with D possibly TRBD2 on 6 matching bases. The receptor was isolated from a woman aged 40 to 49 with Graves' hyperthyroidism. CDR3 amino acids: CSARGLDGGSTTYEQYF. CDR3 sequence (DNA): TGCAGTGCTAGGGGGTTGGACGGGGGATCGACTACCTACGAGCAGTACTTC.